Each of the 14 T cell receptor beta chains below was sequenced from the same sample in a study of shared clonotypes between healthy human individuals. The table came from immunoSEQ multiplex PCR; TCRdb's copy has only in-frame clones and leaves some out. The profile shows 800,000 to 1,200,000 clones, around 82% of them singletons. Sequencing was done on a sample of memory CD4+ T cells from PBMCs. Subset denoted: CD45RA-negative fraction. These receptors came from a man aged 18 to 29 in good health. Some clones in this sample may be carry-over from other donors' samples.

The V and J genes are TRBV6-4 and TRBJ1-1, with 9 nucleotides matching TRBD1. The CDR3 sequence is 16 residues long. Trimming cost V 4 bases and J 10 bases; bases outside gene matches: 16. Germline-derived CDR1 and CDR2 are MRHNA and SNTAGT. CDR3 sequence: CASSVYCRTGERGAFF. The CDR3 coding sequence is TGTGCCAGCAGTGTTTATTGTAGGACAGGGGAACGGGGAGCTTTCTTT.

This clone was recorded many times. Additional DNA sequences in this sample encode the identical CDR3. The chain couples TRBV27 to TRBJ1-1; D is ambiguous. V lost 3 bases, J lost 0 bases, and 5 bases lay in between. The germline V gene has CDR1 MNHEY and CDR2 SMNVEV (reference sequence). The CDR3 sequence is 13 residues long. Here the CDR3 DNA reads TGTGCCAGCAGTTTGCGGTTGAACACTGAAGCTTTCTTT. Translating it yields CASSLRLNTEAFF.

The V gene is TRBV1, the J gene TRBJ2-7; the D call in the table, TRBD2, was not verified against the DNA. TRBV1 is a documented pseudogene. This CDR3 is built from 14 residues. The CDR3 is CTSSTDTSEYEQYF. The CDR3 nucleotides read TGCACCAGCAGCACAGACACTAGCGAGTACGAGCAGTACTTC.

This rearrangement joins TRBV6-1 to TRBJ2-3; D is uncertain. Germline loops: CDR1 MNHNS, CDR2 SASEGT. The V end was cut by 6 bases, the J end by 4 bases, with 11 bases between. The CDR3 runs 13 residues. This CDR3 reads CASRGPKADTQYF. In nucleotides, the CDR3 is TGTGCCAGCAGAGGACCTAAGGCAGATACGCAGTATTTT.

This clone was detected only a few times. This chain connects TRBV14 to TRBJ2-4; maybe TRBD1 (6 bases). This CDR3 comprises 15 residues. The germline gives CDR1 SGHDN, CDR2 FVKESK. Trimming cost V 1 base and J 6 bases, with 13 bases left between them. The CDR3 spells CASSQGTGLLNIQYF. Here the CDR3 DNA reads TGTGCCAGCAGCCAAGGCACAGGGTTGTTAAACATTCAGTACTTC. The full variable domain, in which reference TRBV14 and TRBJ2-4 provide the parts outside the CDR3, is EAGVTQFPSHSVIEKGQTVTLRCDPISGHDNLYWYRRVMGKEIKFLLHFVKESKQDESGMPNNRFLAERTGGTYSTLKVQPAELEDSGVYFCASSQGTGLLNIQYFGAGTRLSVL.

The rearrangement joins TRBV5-1 to TRBJ2-5; no definite D call. This CDR3 is 15 amino acids long. Germline assignment: CDR1 SGHRS and CDR2 YFSETQ. Trimming stripped 1 base from V and 1 base from J, with 11 bases between. The CDR3: CASSLSTQAQETQYF. CDR3 in DNA: TGCGCCAGCAGCTTGTCAACACAAGCCCAAGAGACCCAGTACTTC.

The V call is TRBV6-1, the J call TRBJ1-2; maybe TRBD1 (5 bases). Germline CDR1 MNHNS, CDR2 SASEGT. The V end was cut by 5 bases, the J end by 6 bases, with 16 bases between. This CDR3 has 14 residues. The CDR3 DNA follows: TGTGCCAGCAGTCAATGGGGCAGGGTTAATGGCTACACCTTC. This translates into CASSQWGRVNGYTF.

The genes are TRBV5-1 and TRBJ2-7; D call uncertain. Germline lookup yields CDR1 SGHRS and CDR2 YFSETQ. This CDR3 has 13 amino acids. V dropped 2 bases and J dropped 3 bases, with 9 bases sitting between them. CDR3 amino acids: CASSFGRNYEQYF. In DNA form, the CDR3 reads TGCGCCAGCAGCTTTGGCCGGAACTACGAGCAGTACTTC.

This clone was seen once. This chain uses TRBV29-1 with TRBJ2-1; 7 bases align to TRBD2. Germline values: CDR1 SQVTM, CDR2 ANQGSEA. The CDR3 spans 16 residues. Trimming took 5 bases from V and 0 from J; bases not matched to a gene: 10. The CDR3 DNA sequence: TGCAGCGTTCAGCGCGGGGGTGCTAGCTCCTACAATGAGCAGTTCTTC. Protein: CSVQRGGASSYNEQFF.

V usage is TRBV10-3 and J usage is TRBJ1-1, with a tentative D call TRBD1 (6 bases). Germline V gene data show CDR1 as ENHRY and CDR2 as SYGVKD. The CDR3 has 15 residues. V shed 4 bases and J shed 1 base, with 13 bases lying between them. The CDR3 DNA reads TGTGCCATCAGTGTTCGGACAGACTCGAACACTGAAGCTTTCTTT. This sequence encodes CAISVRTDSNTEAFF.

The gene calls are TRBV18 and TRBJ1-1; D is uncertain. CDR1 KGHSH and CDR2 LQKENI come from the germline V gene. CDR3 length: 15 amino acids. Trimming shortened V by 0 bases and J by 1 base, and 9 bases separated the two germline ends. The DNA for the CDR3 is TGTGCCAGCTCACCACCTCAACGGACGAACACTGAAGCTTTCTTT. Its protein product is CASSPPQRTNTEAFF.

This clone was seen ten or more times. V gene TRBV19 combines with J gene TRBJ2-5; D may be TRBD1 or TRBD2 (5 bases each). Trimming stripped 3 bases from V and 5 bases from J, with 13 bases between. The CDR3 has 14 amino acids. Per germline, CDR1 LNHDA and CDR2 SQIVND (reference sequence). The CDR3 here is CASSMWGGWETQYF. In DNA, the CDR3 is TGTGCCAGTAGTATGTGGGGCGGGTGGGAGACCCAGTACTTC.

The chain combines TRBV18 with TRBJ2-2; D unresolved. CDR3 length: 14 amino acids. With 3 bases removed from V and 7 bases from J, the gap between germline ends came to 12 bases. Per germline, CDR1 KGHSH and CDR2 LQKENI. This CDR3 reads CASSPVSSFGELFF. CDR3 in DNA: TGTGCCAGCTCACCTGTTTCCAGTTTCGGGGAGCTGTTTTTT. The full variable domain, rest sourced from reference TRBV18 and TRBJ2-2, is NAGVMQNPRHLVRRRGQEARLRCSPMKGHSHVYWYRQLPEEGLKFMVYLQKENIIDESGMPKERFSAEFPKEGPSILRIQQVVRGDSAAYFCASSPVSSFGELFFGEGSRLTVL.

The rearrangement links TRBV5-4 to TRBJ1-1; tentative D call: TRBD1 (5 bases). The germline CDR1 and CDR2 sequences are SGHNT and YYREEE (reference sequence). The CDR3 is 12 residues long. V shed 3 bases and J shed 3 bases, with 6 bases lying between them. The CDR3 nucleotides read TGTGCCAGCAGCTGGGGACACACTGAAGCTTTCTTT. The encoded protein is CASSWGHTEAFF.